One and the same sample provided the 10 T cell receptor beta chains below, sequenced in a study of T cells in Graves' hyperthyroidism and ophthalmopathy. TCR beta CDR3 regions were amplified from RNA transcripts. The TCR CDR3 was amplified in a first-round RT-PCR using the HTBI primer set. Using its own MiXCR run on the multiplex PCR reads, TCRdb lists one record per CDR3 protein. The sample holds about 610,000 distinct CDR3 sequences, 16% seen once. Material for sequencing was blood. All receptors come from a woman between 40 and 50 years old with Graves' ophthalmopathy.

The J gene is TRBJ2-3, the V gene TRBV7-8, with a possible D match to TRBD2 (6 bases). V gave up 4 bases and J gave up 1 base, with 15 bases separating them. This CDR3 is 16 amino acids long. Germline-derived CDR1 and CDR2 are SGHVS and FQNEAQ. The CDR3 loop reads CASSWDWAAGTDTQYF. The CDR3 DNA sequence: TGTGCCAGCAGCTGGGACTGGGCGGCGGGCACAGATACGCAGTATTTT.

This clonotype was found a few times. In DNA, the CDR3 is TGCGCCAGCAGCTGGGGACAGGGAACCAGCTACGAGCAGTACTTC. Protein sequence: CASSWGQGTSYEQYF. The chain couples TRBV5-1 to TRBJ2-7, with TRBD1 matching over 9 bases. This CDR3 comprises 15 residues. Trimming at V came to 3 bases and at J to 3 bases, leaving 7 bases not matched to a gene. Germline V gene data show CDR1 as SGHRS and CDR2 as YFSETQ.

This clonotype was counted at least ten times. This chain connects TRBV28 to TRBJ1-1, with D uncertain. Germline lookup yields CDR1 MDHEN and CDR2 SYDVKM. The CDR3 is made up of 13 amino acids. Trimming stripped 6 bases from V and 0 bases from J, with 8 bases between. DNA of the CDR3: TGTGCCAGCAGAACTCATATGAACACTGAAGCTTTCTTT. Protein sequence: CASRTHMNTEAFF. Looking up the rest from reference TRBV28 and TRBJ1-1 gives the full variable domain: DVKVTQSSRYLVKRTGEKVFLECVQDMDHENMFWYRQDPGLGLRLIYFSYDVKMKEKGDIPEGYSVSREKKERFSLILESASTNQTSMYLCASRTHMNTEAFFGQGTRLTVV.

This clonotype has a count of ten or more. The chain employs TRBV7-8 and TRBJ1-2; TRBD1 matches 8 bases. The CDR3 runs to 15 residues. V was pared by 1 base and J by 7 bases, with 8 bases of the junction left unmatched. Germline-derived CDR1 and CDR2 are SGHVS and FQNEAQ. The CDR3 DNA sequence: TGTGCCAGCAGCTTAGTACAGGGGGATTTAGGTGGCTACACCTTC. Translated, it gives CASSLVQGDLGGYTF.

This clonotype was detected a few times. V usage is TRBV30 and J usage is TRBJ2-1, with 11 bases identical to TRBD2. This CDR3 is 18 amino acids long. Germline CDR1 reads GTSNPN; CDR2 reads SVGIG (reference sequence). The junction had 14 bases not matched to a gene; V was cut back by 2 bases and J by 5 bases. As DNA, the CDR3 is TGTGCCTGGAGTCGTTTGCGAACTAGCGGGGGCGGGGACAATGAGCAGTTCTTC. This codes for CAWSRLRTSGGGDNEQFF.

This clonotype was seen repeatedly, ten times or more. The chain combines TRBV3-1 with TRBJ2-5; 7 bases agree with TRBD1. The ends lost 5 bases at V and 3 bases at J; junction bases unmatched: 3. The CDR3 spans 13 residues. Germline assignment: CDR1 LGHDT and CDR2 YNNKEL (reference sequence). This CDR3 reads CASSFTGEETQYF. The DNA for the CDR3 is TGTGCCAGCAGCTTCACAGGGGAAGAGACCCAGTACTTC.

This clonotype was observed many times. The genes are TRBV2 and TRBJ2-7, with D possibly being TRBD1 or TRBD2 (5 bases each). The V end was cut by 6 bases, the J end by 5 bases, with 14 bases between. CDR1 and CDR2 (germline): SNHLY, FYNNEI. CDR3 length: 13 residues. The chain's CDR3 is CASSETRDHEQYF. The CDR3 DNA reads as TGTGCCAGCAGCGAAACCAGGGACCACGAGCAGTACTTC. Supplemented by reference TRBV2 and TRBJ2-7, the full variable domain reads EPEVTQTPSHQVTQMGQEVILRCVPISNHLYFYWYRQILGQKVEFLVSFYNNEISEKSEIFDDQFSVERPDGSNFTLKIRSTKLEDSAMYFCASSETRDHEQYFGPGTRLTVT.

As to this clonotype: A read error is possible here, since a much larger clone lies one base away. The rearrangement uses TRBV28 and TRBJ1-1; 8 bases line up with TRBD1. The CDR3 is 16 amino acids. V shed 2 bases and J 4 bases; nucleotides not matched to a gene: 9. Germline assignment: CDR1 MDHEN and CDR2 SYDVKM. Written as DNA, the CDR3 is TGTGCCAGCAGTTTAAATTTCTGGGACAGGAGCACTGAAGCTTTCTTT. This sequence encodes CASSLNFWDRSTEAFF.

V gene TRBV10-3 combines with J gene TRBJ2-7, with D unclear. Trimming shortened V by 10 bases and J by 4 bases, and 17 bases separated the two germline ends. Germline lookup yields CDR1 ENHRY and CDR2 SYGVKD. The CDR3 extends over 13 amino acids. CDR3 residues: CATGDISLYEQYF. The CDR3 DNA sequence: TGTGCCACTGGAGATATCTCCCTTTACGAGCAGTACTTC.

At least ten counts were recorded for this clonotype. The V gene is TRBV20-1, the J gene TRBJ1-1; D unresolved. CDR1 DFQATT and CDR2 SNEGSKA come from the germline V gene (reference sequence). The CDR3 sequence is 11 residues long. V lost 5 bases and J lost 0, with 4 bases in between. The CDR3 DNA sequence: TGCAGTGCTCCCTTGAACACTGAAGCTTTCTTT. Protein product: CSAPLNTEAFF.